The next 21 T cell receptor beta chains were all read from a single sample in a study of cytomegalovirus exposure and HLA in healthy donors. In the PCR, 60 Vbeta and 13 Jbeta primers were used. Measured with immunoSEQ multiplex PCR; TCRdb has only the in-frame clones, and not every one. The data contain roughly 150,000 clones, approximately 61% of them singletons. Sequences were obtained from PBMCs. These receptors all stem from a human donor in good health.

V usage is TRBV9 and J usage is TRBJ2-1; D ambiguous. The CDR3 consists of 16 residues. Trimming shortened V by 0 bases and J by 0 bases, and 10 bases separated the two germline ends. CDR1 and CDR2 (germline): SGDLS, YYNGEE. Written as DNA, the CDR3 is TGTGCCAGCAGCGTAGGCCGCGGCCCCTCCTACAATGAGCAGTTCTTC. Protein sequence: CASSVGRGPSYNEQFF.

A few counts support this clone. The chain joins TRBV21-1 to TRBJ2-7; the listed D gene, TRBD1, was not tested against the DNA. TRBV21-1 constitutes a pseudogene. CDR3 length: 15 amino acids. The CDR3 DNA is TGTGCCAGCAGATATTCGGCAGGCCCTTCCTACGAGCAGTACTTC. This encodes CASRYSAGPSYEQYF.

This chain connects TRBV14 to TRBJ2-1; 10 bases map to TRBD1. V dropped 3 bases and J dropped 5; count of bases not matched to a gene: 4. Germline CDR1 SGHDN, CDR2 FVKESK. This CDR3 is built from 15 residues. CDR3 sequence (DNA): TGTGCCAGCAGCCAGGGACAGGGGCGCAACAATGAGCAGTTCTTC. It specifies CASSQGQGRNNEQFF.

A few counts support this clone. V is TRBV5-3 and J is TRBJ1-1; D is uncertain. TRBV5-3 is assigned to the ORF class and has an uncertain function. The length of the CDR3 is 12 residues. Trimming left V 0 bases short and J 8 bases short, with 8 bases between. The CDR3 is CARSLACTEAFF. The CDR3 coding sequence is TGTGCCAGAAGCTTGGCCTGTACAGAAGCTTTCTTT.

The V and J genes are TRBV19 and TRBJ1-4, with a tentative D call TRBD1 (5 bases). The V and J ends lost 4 bases and 12 bases respectively, with 15 bases between them. Germline V CDR1 and CDR2: LNHDA, SQIVND (reference sequence). There are 13 residues in the CDR3. The CDR3 sequence is CASSTPQVGELFF. The CDR3 DNA follows: TGTGCCAGTAGTACTCCACAGGTTGGGGAACTGTTTTTT.

This clone has just a few counts. V is TRBV4-2 and J is TRBJ2-2; TRBD1 is a possible D gene (5 bases). The germline gives CDR1 LGHNA, CDR2 YNFKEQ. V lost 4 bases, J lost 5 bases, and 14 bases lay in between. This CDR3 has 15 amino acids. CDR3 in DNA: TGTGCCAGCAGCCCCGGACAAGACTTTACCGGGGAGCTGTTTTTT. Protein product: CASSPGQDFTGELFF.

This clone was counted a few times. The chain carries TRBV9 and TRBJ1-5; D not resolved. Trimming left V 0 bases short and J 2 bases short, with 9 bases between. CDR3 length: 15 residues. Germline V lookup: CDR1 SGDLS, CDR2 YYNGEE. For the CDR3, the DNA is TGTGCCAGCAGCGTAGACCCGAGCCGCAATCAGCCCCAGCATTTT. The encoded protein is CASSVDPSRNQPQHF.

The CDR3 loop reads CASSQRDRAYEQFF. DNA for the CDR3: TGTGCCAGCAGCCAGAGGGACAGGGCCTATGAGCAGTTCTTC. The chain combines TRBV6-5 with TRBJ2-1, with 9 bases identical to TRBD1. The CDR3 extends over 14 amino acids. Germline V gene sequence: CDR1 MNHEY, CDR2 SVGAGI. Trimming at V came to 6 bases and at J to 8 bases, leaving 8 bases not matched to a gene.

The gene calls are TRBV5-5 and TRBJ1-1; the D gene is possibly TRBD1 (5 bases). Germline V lookup: CDR1 SGHKS, CDR2 YYEKEE (reference sequence). Deletions cut 10 bases from V and 3 bases from J, with 16 bases between. CDR3 length: 13 residues. The CDR3 loop is CASFQGPDTEAFF. CDR3 bases: TGTGCCTCCTTCCAGGGTCCGGACACTGAAGCTTTCTTT.

The CDR3 loop reads CSVVGEYGTVYNEQFF. The CDR3, as DNA: TGCAGCGTTGTGGGGGAGTATGGGACAGTTTACAATGAGCAGTTCTTC. The V gene is TRBV29-1, the J gene TRBJ2-1, with 7 bases that match TRBD1. Germline CDR1 SQVTM, CDR2 ANQGSEA. The CDR3 totals 16 residues. V shed 4 bases and J 4 bases; nucleotides not matched to a gene: 13.

Only a few counts were recorded for this clone. J is TRBJ1-5 and V is TRBV6-5; no clear D gene. V was trimmed by 8 bases and J by 9 bases, leaving 11 bases between them. The germline V gene has CDR1 MNHEY and CDR2 SVGAGI. The CDR3 spans 11 residues. For the CDR3, the DNA is TGTGCCAGCGGCCAGATCACGCCCCAGCATTTT. Its protein product is CASGQITPQHF.

V is TRBV6-5 and J is TRBJ2-1; D not certain. The germline V gene encodes CDR1 MNHEY and CDR2 SVGAGI. The CDR3 consists of 15 residues. The ends were cut back, 2 bases at V and 1 base at J, with 9 bases in the middle. CDR3 nucleotide sequence: TGTGCCAGCAGTTACGCTGGGCGATCCTACAATGAGCAGTTCTTC. Translating gives CASSYAGRSYNEQFF.

This rearrangement joins TRBV7-9 to TRBJ1-2; 11 bases map to TRBD1. V shed 2 bases, J shed 6 bases, and the junction held 8 bases outside the gene matches. CDR1 and CDR2 from the germline V gene are SEHNR and FQNEAQ (reference sequence). The CDR3 is 16 residues long. CDR3 sequence reads: CASSLRPDRGHDGYTF. CDR3 in DNA: TGTGCCAGCAGCTTAAGGCCGGACAGGGGGCATGATGGCTACACCTTC.

The rearrangement uses TRBV5-5 and TRBJ2-7, with 8 nucleotides matching TRBD1. The V gene's germline CDR1 is SGHKS and CDR2 YYEKEE (reference sequence). With V trimmed by 2 bases and J by 6 bases, 10 bases remained unmatched. The CDR3 is 15 residues long. CDR3 sequence reads: CASSFSGTGRGEQYF. For the CDR3, the DNA is TGTGCCAGCAGCTTCTCCGGGACAGGTAGGGGCGAGCAGTACTTC.

The chain links TRBV2 to TRBJ2-3; 8 nucleotides agree with TRBD1. V lost 3 bases, J lost 4 bases, and 9 bases stayed unmatched. CDR3 size: 16 residues. Germline V gives CDR1 SNHLY, CDR2 FYNNEI. In DNA form, the CDR3 reads TGTGCCAGCAGTGAGAGGGGTGACAGGGGCTCAGATACGCAGTATTTT. It codes for CASSERGDRGSDTQYF.

This rearrangement joins TRBV7-2 to TRBJ1-2; 8 bases fit TRBD1. The V segment lost 5 bases and the J segment 0 bases; nucleotides outside the gene matches: 8. Per germline, CDR1 SGHTA and CDR2 FQGNSA. The CDR3 runs to 16 residues. This CDR3 is CASSPRTGRTNYGYTF. CDR3 in DNA: TGTGCCAGCAGCCCCAGGACAGGGCGGACTAACTATGGCTACACCTTC.

This rearrangement joins TRBV25-1 to TRBJ2-5; perhaps TRBD2 as D (6 bases). There are 15 residues in the CDR3. Germline-derived CDR1 and CDR2 are MGHDK and SYGVNS. V lost 5 bases and J lost 5, with 18 bases in between. The CDR3 reads CASSYPGGIGETQYF. The CDR3 DNA is TGTGCCAGCAGTTATCCTGGCGGGATCGGGGAGACCCAGTACTTC.

This chain joins TRBV4-3 and TRBJ2-3; maybe TRBD1 (6 bases). This CDR3 region has 16 residues. Looked up from germline, CDR1 is LGHNA and CDR2 is YSLEER. Deletions cut 0 bases from V and 5 bases from J, with 15 bases between. CDR3: CASSQESSRGIDTQYF. The CDR3, as DNA: TGCGCCAGCAGCCAAGAAAGTAGCAGGGGAATAGATACGCAGTATTTT.

The chain links TRBV18 to TRBJ2-3, with D tentatively TRBD1 (7 bases). The germline gives CDR1 KGHSH, CDR2 LQKENI. The CDR3 contains 17 residues. V shed 2 bases and J shed 6 bases, with 21 bases lying between them. This chain's CDR3 is CASSPASRKTGRDTQYF. The CDR3 region has the DNA TGTGCCAGCTCACCAGCGAGTAGAAAGACAGGGAGGGATACGCAGTATTTT.

The V call is TRBV27, the J call TRBJ2-7; TRBD1 aligns across 9 bases. Germline CDR1 is MNHEY and CDR2 is SMNVEV (reference sequence). The CDR3 spans 14 residues. The ends lost 7 bases at V and 6 bases at J; junction bases unmatched: 10. The CDR3 DNA reads as TGTGCCAGCAATATGTGGGGACAGGGAGCCGAGCAGTACTTC. Translation: CASNMWGQGAEQYF.

V gene TRBV9 combines with J gene TRBJ2-7; the D gene is possibly TRBD1 (6 bases). This CDR3 has 13 residues. V lost 4 bases to trimming and J lost 6 bases, with 14 bases between them. Per germline, CDR1 SGDLS and CDR2 YYNGEE. The CDR3, as DNA: TGTGCCAGCAGCCTAGGACAGACCGCCGAGCAGTACTTC. Protein: CASSLGQTAEQYF. The variable domain in full, completed from reference TRBV9 and TRBJ2-7, reads DSGVTQTPKHLITATGQRVTLRCSPRSGDLSVYWYQQSLDQGLQFLIQYYNGEERAKGNILERFSAQQFPDLHSELNLSSLELGDSALYFCASSLGQTAEQYFGPGTRLTVT.